This TCR beta chain came from a study of early T cells in non-severe SARS-CoV-2 infection. Overall study findings and caveats: Matches to VDJdb favored anti-spike CD8 responses and missed private and CD4 specificities.

The CDR3 covers 14 residues. The V end lost 6 bases, the J end lost 3 bases, and 12 bases lay between the germline ends. Germline values: CDR1 LNHDA, CDR2 SQIVND (reference sequence). Individual cDNA molecules were tagged with unique molecular identifiers. One entry per CDR3 protein results from TCRdb running MiXCR on the 5' RACE reads. The sample consists of approximately 79,000 distinct CDR3 sequences, about 13% of them appearing once. As for this clonotype: The antigen is not known.

Input material: whole blood. The chain is built from TRBV19 and TRBJ1-5; the D gene is possibly TRBD1 (6 bases). The receptor was isolated from an adult who was a healthcare worker with PCR-confirmed SARS-CoV-2 infection or an uninfected control (not recorded which). CDR3 sequence reads: CASSLRGSNQPQHF. Here the CDR3 DNA reads TGTGCCAGTAGCCTCAGGGGATCCAATCAGCCCCAGCATTTT. The whole variable domain, remainder taken from reference TRBV19 and TRBJ1-5, is DGGITQSPKYLFRKEGQNVTLSCEQNLNHDAMYWYRQDPGQGLRLIYYSQIVNDFQKGDIAEGYSVSREKKESFPLTVTSAQKNPTAFYLCASSLRGSNQPQHFGDGTRLSIL.